The 20 T cell receptor beta chains below were found in one sample sequenced in a study of cytomegalovirus exposure and HLA in healthy donors (dated by TCRdb to about 2017). Libraries were constructed by the immunoSEQ multiplex PCR assay. For the multiplex PCR, a mixture combining 60 forward primers for TCR Vbeta segments and 13 reverse primers for TCR Jbeta segments was used. TCRdb mirrors the immuneACCESS table, restricted to in-frame sequences. Some clones are absent from its copies; in checked studies, under half trace to an unresolved V gene, and the reason for the others is unknown. The sample table records more than 95,000 clones; about 68% of these occur just once. Together, the top ten hold less than 9.5% of the sample. The material sequenced was PBMCs. These receptors all stem from a woman aged 40 to 50 in good health and CMV-seropositive.

V usage is TRBV12-5 and J usage is TRBJ2-1; 7 bases are shared with TRBD2. This CDR3 comprises 15 residues. Germline V gene lookup returns CDR1 LGHNT and CDR2 FRNRAP. The trim removed 6 bases at V and 6 bases at J, leaving 11 bases unmatched. In DNA, the CDR3 is TGTGCTAGTGGGTGGCGAGGGCGGGAGATCAATGAGCAGTTCTTC. Amino acid sequence: CASGWRGREINEQFF.

Only a few counts were recorded for this clone. The V call is TRBV6-5, the J call TRBJ1-2; perhaps TRBD1 as D (6 bases). The germline V and J ends were trimmed by 5 bases and 4 bases, with 17 bases remaining between them. The CDR3 has 15 residues. Germline V lookup: CDR1 MNHEY, CDR2 SVGAGI. The DNA for the CDR3 is TGTGCCAGCAGTGCGCAGGAGCGGGACATCTATGGCTACACCTTC. This sequence encodes CASSAQERDIYGYTF.

The V and J genes are TRBV2 and TRBJ2-5; 10 bases map to TRBD1. The J call may not be correct, given that the DNA end is closer to TRBJ2-7. Looked up from germline, CDR1 is SNHLY and CDR2 is FYNNEI. The CDR3 is made up of 14 amino acids. The CDR3 here is CASSRDRGTYEQYF. CDR3 nucleotide sequence: TGTGCCAGCAGTCGGGACAGGGGTACCTACGAGCAGTACTTC.

The chain recombines TRBV7-8 with TRBJ1-5; D ambiguous. This CDR3 comprises 15 residues. Trimming pared 0 bases from V and 4 bases from J, leaving 10 bases between. Germline-derived CDR1 and CDR2 are SGHVS and FQNEAQ. The CDR3 here is CASSLAGQSNQPQHF. The CDR3 region has the DNA TGTGCCAGCAGCTTAGCTGGGCAGTCGAATCAGCCCCAGCATTTT.

The rearrangement links TRBV19 to TRBJ1-1; D is uncertain. Trimming took 2 bases from V and 0 from J, leaving 10 bases between them. This CDR3 is built from 15 residues. The germline gives CDR1 LNHDA, CDR2 SQIVND (reference sequence). Here the CDR3 reads CASSIRGGVNTEAFF. As DNA, the CDR3 is TGTGCCAGTAGTATAAGAGGCGGAGTGAACACTGAAGCTTTCTTT.

CDR3 sequence: CASSSDYSRADTQYF. DNA for the CDR3: TGTGCCAGCAGCTCGGACTATAGCCGTGCAGATACGCAGTATTTT. This chain uses TRBV7-2 with TRBJ2-3, with a weak D call TRBD2 (6 bases). The CDR3 is made up of 15 amino acids. Germline loops: CDR1 SGHTA, CDR2 FQGNSA. V lost 4 bases, J lost 4 bases, and 15 bases lay in between.

V usage is TRBV9 and J usage is TRBJ2-1; 13 nucleotides match TRBD2. V dropped 0 bases and J dropped 7; count of bases not matched to a gene: 7. The CDR3 is 17 residues long. Per germline, CDR1 SGDLS and CDR2 YYNGEE. The CDR3 loop is CASSVELAGGPRNEQFF. The CDR3 DNA sequence: TGTGCCAGCAGCGTAGAACTAGCGGGAGGGCCACGGAATGAGCAGTTCTTC.

The chain links TRBV5-1 to TRBJ1-5, with D possibly TRBD1 on 5 matching bases. There are 15 residues in the CDR3. Germline loops: CDR1 SGHRS, CDR2 YFSETQ. Deletions cut 1 base from V and 5 bases from J, with 13 bases between. The CDR3 DNA is TGCGCCAGCAGCTTGATTGGGGGAGGGGATCAGCCCCAGCATTTT. It encodes CASSLIGGGDQPQHF. Supplemented by reference TRBV5-1 and TRBJ1-5, the full variable domain reads KAGVTQTPRYLIKTRGQQVTLSCSPISGHRSVSWYQQTPGQGLQFLFEYFSETQRNKGNFPGRFSGRQFSNSRSEMNVSTLELGDSALYLCASSLIGGGDQPQHFGDGTRLSIL.

The chain links TRBV7-9 to TRBJ2-3, with TRBD2 matching over 11 bases. CDR1 and CDR2 from the germline V gene are SEHNR and FQNEAQ (reference sequence). The J segment lost 6 bases and the V segment lost 5 bases, leaving 13 bases of the junction unmatched. CDR3 length equals 17 residues. The chain's CDR3 is CASSPWGTSGSVDTQYF. The CDR3 DNA is TGTGCCAGCAGCCCCTGGGGGACTAGCGGATCGGTGGATACGCAGTATTTT.

This rearrangement joins TRBV19 to TRBJ1-1; TRBD1 is a possible D gene (6 bases). The ends were cut back, 4 bases at V and 5 bases at J, with 23 bases in the middle. This CDR3 contains 17 residues. Germline V lookup: CDR1 LNHDA, CDR2 SQIVND (reference sequence). The CDR3 is CASSRKSGQFLRTEAFF. The CDR3 DNA sequence: TGTGCCAGTAGTAGGAAATCTGGACAGTTTTTAAGAACTGAAGCTTTCTTT.

The chain joins TRBV5-1 to TRBJ2-5, with TRBD2 matching 10 bases. The DNA end is a closer match to TRBJ2-7, so the J assignment may be wrong. The CDR3 consists of 15 residues. Germline V gene data show CDR1 as SGHRS and CDR2 as YFSETQ. CDR3 protein: CASSLGGLAVYEQYF. DNA of the CDR3: TGCGCCAGCAGCTTGGGTGGACTAGCGGTTTACGAGCAGTACTTC.

This clone has more than one count but fewer than ten. V is TRBV29-1 and J is TRBJ2-3; 7 bases line up with TRBD2. The CDR3 covers 14 residues. With 4 bases clipped from V and 1 base from J, the junction kept 5 bases outside the gene matches. Per germline, CDR1 SQVTM and CDR2 ANQGSEA. CDR3 nucleotides: TGCAGCGTTGGGGGGGGAGGCCGCACAGATACGCAGTATTTT. This encodes CSVGGGGRTDTQYF.

Only a few counts were recorded for this clone. The chain combines TRBV14 with TRBJ1-2; TRBD1 matches at 9 bases. Germline lookup yields CDR1 SGHDN and CDR2 FVKESK. Trimming at V came to 11 bases and at J to 8 bases, leaving 9 bases not matched to a gene. The CDR3 sequence is 12 residues long. CDR3 bases: TGTGCCGAGTCACAGGGGGCACGGGGCTACACCTTC. It yields the protein CAESQGARGYTF.

This clone was counted between two and nine times. This chain uses TRBV19 with TRBJ1-1, with 9 bases matching TRBD1. J was trimmed by 5 bases and V by 9 bases; bases with no gene match: 10. Germline-derived CDR1 and CDR2 are LNHDA and SQIVND (reference sequence). The CDR3 runs 14 residues. The CDR3 coding sequence is TGTGCCAGCAGAGGAAGACAGGGGGATACTGAAGCTTTCTTT. Protein product: CASRGRQGDTEAFF.

The chain has TRBV6-4 and TRBJ2-2; the D is unclear. This CDR3 is built from 16 residues. Trimming removed 5 bases from V and 2 bases from J, with 15 bases in between. From germline, CDR1 is MRHNA and CDR2 SNTAGT. The CDR3: CASSRSARTNTGELFF. The CDR3, as DNA: TGTGCCAGCAGTCGATCAGCGCGTACTAACACCGGGGAGCTGTTTTTT.

This chain connects TRBV19 to TRBJ1-5; TRBD1 agrees at 11 bases. In germline, CDR1 is LNHDA, CDR2 SQIVND (reference sequence). CDR3 length equals 15 residues. V was clipped by 6 bases and J by 6 bases; unmatched bases: 7. In nucleotides, the CDR3 is TGTGCCAGTAGAAAAGGCGGGACAGGGGGTCAGCCCCAGCATTTT. Translating gives CASRKGGTGGQPQHF.

This clone was observed a handful of times. The chain carries TRBV5-4 and TRBJ2-5; the match to TRBD2 covers 12 bases. The DNA end lines up better with TRBJ2-7; the J call may be wrong. From germline, CDR1 is SGHNT and CDR2 YYREEE (reference sequence). This CDR3 is built from 18 residues. CDR3 DNA sequence: TGTGCCAGCAGTTTTCCTGCGGGACTAGCGGGCGCCCCCTACGAGCAGTACTTC. Amino acid sequence: CASSFPAGLAGAPYEQYF.

This clone came up a few times. This chain uses TRBV19 with TRBJ2-3, with D possibly TRBD1 on 5 matching bases. This CDR3 spans 13 amino acids. Germline CDR1 and CDR2: LNHDA and SQIVND (reference sequence). V lost 11 bases and J lost 0, with 12 bases in between. CDR3 protein: CASRVPSTDTQYF. The CDR3 DNA reads as TGTGCCTCCAGGGTTCCTAGCACAGATACGCAGTATTTT.

The chain uses TRBV5-1 and TRBJ2-3; the match to TRBD2 covers 10 bases. The CDR3 totals 15 residues. Losses at the gene ends were 0 bases for V and 4 bases for J; bases not matched to a gene: 2. Germline CDR1 and CDR2: SGHRS and YFSETQ. CDR3: CASSLGAGGPDTQYF. Written as DNA, the CDR3 is TGCGCCAGCAGCTTGGGAGCGGGAGGGCCAGATACGCAGTATTTT. The entire variable domain, with the rest obtained from reference TRBV5-1 and TRBJ2-3, is as follows: KAGVTQTPRYLIKTRGQQVTLSCSPISGHRSVSWYQQTPGQGLQFLFEYFSETQRNKGNFPGRFSGRQFSNSRSEMNVSTLELGDSALYLCASSLGAGGPDTQYFGPGTRLTVL.

The chain recombines TRBV19 with TRBJ2-5; D not certain. Trimming removed 3 bases at V and 1 base at J, with 9 bases between. Per germline, CDR1 LNHDA and CDR2 SQIVND (reference sequence). This CDR3 contains 14 residues. In DNA, the CDR3 is TGTGCCAGTAGTATCCAGGTGTCCCAAGAGACCCAGTACTTC. Translated: CASSIQVSQETQYF.